Presented here are 21 T cell receptor beta chains from one specimen sequenced in a study of T-cell reconstitution after alpha-beta-depleted transplantation in children. Library preparation (for TCRbeta) was performed with unique molecular identifiers. TCRdb re-called the PCR reads with MiXCR, one entry per CDR3 protein. The sample includes approximately 500,000 distinct CDR3 sequences, 10% to 13% seen only once; the top ten take 2% to 2.5%. Sequenced here: PBMCs, sampled before TCRalphabeta/CD19-depleted stem cell transplant. These receptors were obtained from a child aged 2 to 15 with inherited bone marrow failure, due to receive a stem cell transplant.

This clonotype came up many times. The chain has TRBV7-9 and TRBJ2-3; unclear D gene. Trimming pared 2 bases from V and 1 base from J, leaving 10 bases between. The CDR3 sequence is 15 residues long. Germline-derived CDR1 and CDR2 are SEHNR and FQNEAQ (reference sequence). The CDR3 sequence: CASSLTGMGTDTQYF. CDR3 DNA: TGTGCCAGCAGCTTAACGGGTATGGGCACAGATACGCAGTATTTT.

This clonotype appeared a few times. The genes are TRBV30 and TRBJ2-5; TRBD2 matches 7 bases. CDR3 length equals 14 residues. In germline, CDR1 is GTSNPN, CDR2 SVGIG (reference sequence). Trimming took 0 bases from V and 7 from J; bases not matched to a gene: 8. The CDR3 coding sequence is TGTGCCTGGAGTGTATCCGTCTGGGGGGGGACCCAGTACTTC. Translated, it gives CAWSVSVWGGTQYF.

This clonotype was seen ten or more times. V usage is TRBV29-1 and J usage is TRBJ2-1; TRBD2 matches at 12 bases. The V segment lost 7 bases and the J segment 5 bases; nucleotides outside the gene matches: 0. This CDR3 has 12 residues. CDR1 and CDR2 (germline): SQVTM, ANQGSEA. CDR3 in DNA: TGCAGCGGACTAGCGGGGGACAATGAGCAGTTCTTC. Protein product: CSGLAGDNEQFF.

Ten or more counts support this clonotype. This rearrangement joins TRBV20-1 to TRBJ1-1; 7 bases are a match to TRBD1. CDR3 size: 15 residues. CDR1 and CDR2 from the germline V gene are DFQATT and SNEGSKA (reference sequence). With V trimmed by 3 bases and J by 1 base, 8 bases remained unmatched. This chain's CDR3 is CSASGGGRGNTEAFF. DNA of the CDR3: TGCAGTGCTAGCGGAGGGGGCAGGGGGAACACTGAAGCTTTCTTT.

The V call is TRBV27, the J call TRBJ2-7; tentatively, D is TRBD1 (6 bases). The CDR3 runs 13 residues. Germline lookup yields CDR1 MNHEY and CDR2 SMNVEV (reference sequence). Trimming removed 3 bases at V and 7 bases at J, with 13 bases between. As DNA, the CDR3 is TGTGCCAGCAGTTTTGCCTCAGGGGAAGAGCAGTACTTC. Protein product: CASSFASGEEQYF.

The V gene is TRBV28, the J gene TRBJ2-5; D gene uncertain. Germline CDR1 and CDR2: MDHEN and SYDVKM. Trimming pared 6 bases from V and 5 bases from J, leaving 16 bases between. This CDR3 is 14 amino acids long. The DNA for the CDR3 is TGTGCCAGCAGCACTCGCGAGGAGTTGGAGACCCAGTACTTC. This gives the protein CASSTREELETQYF.

There are many counts of this clonotype. The gene calls are TRBV6-1 and TRBJ1-2; no clear D gene. Germline V gene data show CDR1 as MNHNS and CDR2 as SASEGT. V lost 10 bases to trimming and J lost 5 bases, with 23 bases between them. The CDR3 totals 15 residues. The DNA of the CDR3 is TGTGCCACACAAGAAGCATCCCGACCCCTATATGGCTACACCTTC. This sequence encodes CATQEASRPLYGYTF.

In this sample, this clonotype turned up many times. The CDR3: CASTGTSRQGEQFF. For the CDR3, the DNA is TGCGCCAGCACTGGGACTAGCAGACAGGGTGAGCAGTTCTTC. V gene TRBV5-1 combines with J gene TRBJ2-1, with 9 bases lining up with TRBD2. V lost 6 bases to trimming and J lost 9 bases; unmatched junction nucleotides: 10. CDR3 length equals 14 residues. The germline V gene encodes CDR1 SGHRS and CDR2 YFSETQ.

This clonotype was seen many times. This sequence joins TRBV9 and TRBJ2-1; 7 bases align to TRBD2. The CDR3 totals 15 residues. Germline assignment: CDR1 SGDLS and CDR2 YYNGEE. J lost 5 bases, V lost 0 bases, and 5 bases had no gene match. CDR3 sequence: CASSVAGGLNNEQFF. CDR3 coding DNA: TGTGCCAGCAGCGTAGCGGGAGGCCTCAACAATGAGCAGTTCTTC.

The table lists this clonotype with many counts. The V call is TRBV15, the J call TRBJ2-2; 9 bases map to TRBD2. J gave up 3 bases and V 2 bases, and 1 base lay outside the gene matches. Germline CDR1 is LNHNV and CDR2 is YYDKDF (reference sequence). This CDR3 region has 15 residues. The CDR3 coding sequence is TGTGCCACCAGCAGACTAGCGGGGTACACCGGGGAGCTGTTTTTT. It specifies CATSRLAGYTGELFF.

This clonotype was recorded a few times. The chain is built from TRBV29-1 and TRBJ1-3; tentatively, D is TRBD1 (6 bases). This CDR3 spans 14 amino acids. CDR1 is SQVTM, CDR2 ANQGSEA, per germline. Trimming removed 7 bases at V and 0 bases at J, with 13 bases between. CDR3: CSGRTGSSGNTIYF. CDR3 in DNA: TGCAGCGGTAGAACAGGGAGCTCTGGAAACACCATATATTTT.

Points on this clonotype: The junction shows a germline mismatch at one end, possibly a read error. The rearrangement links TRBV7-2 to TRBJ2-2; 8 nucleotides line up with TRBD1. The CDR3 is 15 residues long. Germline CDR1 and CDR2: SGHTA and FQGNSA. CDR3 region: CASSRDRMNTRELFF. The CDR3 DNA reads as TGTGCCAGCAGCCGGGACAGGATGAACACCCGGGAGCTGTTTTTT.

This clonotype was detected only a few times. The chain joins TRBV27 to TRBJ2-7; D may match TRBD1 or TRBD2 (5 bases each). Germline V gene lookup returns CDR1 MNHEY and CDR2 SMNVEV (reference sequence). The CDR3 has 14 residues. Deletions cut 5 bases from V and 2 bases from J, with 13 bases between. The CDR3 protein is CASSPPGPTYEQYF. CDR3 coding DNA: TGTGCCAGCAGTCCGCCGGGACCGACCTACGAGCAGTACTTC.

This clonotype was seen repeatedly, ten times or more. The rearrangement uses TRBV11-2 and TRBJ2-6; D uncertain. The CDR3 spans 14 residues. Trimming shortened V by 5 bases and J by 3 bases, and 8 bases separated the two germline ends. The germline CDR1 and CDR2 sequences are SGHAT and FQNNGV. CDR3 nucleotides: TGTGCCAGCAGCGCCTTCAATGGGGCCAACGTCCTGACTTTC. Translating it yields CASSAFNGANVLTF.

This clonotype was counted at least ten times. The rearrangement links TRBV29-1 to TRBJ2-1, with 10 bases identical to TRBD2. Germline assignment: CDR1 SQVTM and CDR2 ANQGSEA. This CDR3 region has 15 residues. V shed 1 base, J shed 4 bases, and the junction held 4 bases outside the gene matches. CDR3 nucleotides: TGCAGCGTTGAAGGGACTAGCGGTAGATACAATGAGCAGTTCTTC. Translation: CSVEGTSGRYNEQFF.

In its sample, this clonotype was seen a few times. The chain carries TRBV5-1 and TRBJ2-1; 7 bases map to TRBD2. Germline CDR1 and CDR2: SGHRS and YFSETQ. The V gene end was trimmed by 8 bases and the J gene end by 0 bases; junction bases not matched to a gene: 23. The CDR3 extends over 20 amino acids. The CDR3 DNA is TGCGCCAGACCCGCGCGGCAGCGGGACTCGGTTCAAAGCTCCTACAATGAGCAGTTCTTC. Its protein is CARPARQRDSVQSSYNEQFF.

This clonotype has a count of ten or more. The chain joins TRBV5-1 to TRBJ1-1, with D hard to call. CDR1 is SGHRS and CDR2 is YFSETQ in the germline V gene. The CDR3 totals 15 residues. Trimming took 2 bases from V and 4 from J, leaving 15 bases between them. This CDR3 is CASSFYVGSATEAFF. DNA for the CDR3: TGCGCCAGCAGCTTTTACGTCGGATCGGCCACTGAAGCTTTCTTT.

This clonotype came up many times. The chain links TRBV4-3 to TRBJ1-2; D is unresolved. This CDR3 comprises 14 residues. Looked up from germline, CDR1 is LGHNA and CDR2 is YSLEER. Trimming took off 5 bases at V and 2 bases at J, with 12 bases between the two ends. CDR3: CASSFHGENYGYTF. DNA of the CDR3: TGCGCCAGCAGCTTCCACGGGGAGAACTATGGCTACACCTTC.

This clonotype came up many times. The chain uses TRBV9 and TRBJ2-7; TRBD2 aligns across 8 bases. Germline-derived CDR1 and CDR2 are SGDLS and YYNGEE. With 2 bases clipped from V and 1 base from J, the junction kept 5 bases outside the gene matches. CDR3 length: 15 residues. CDR3 amino acids: CASSVSSGSSYEQYF. The CDR3 DNA follows: TGTGCCAGCAGCGTTTCTAGCGGGTCTTCCTACGAGCAGTACTTC.

Comment on this clonotype: A much larger clone lies one base from this, so it may be a read error. The conserved phenylalanine or tryptophan normally closing the CDR3 is absent here, so this likely arose from a read error. This sequence joins TRBV5-6 and TRBJ2-3; a weak D match, TRBD1 (6 bases). Germline V gives CDR1 SGHDT, CDR2 YYEEEE. CDR3 length: 15 amino acids. V lost 2 bases, J lost 4 bases, and 14 bases lay in between. CDR3 in amino acids: CASSFKQGRADTQYV. In DNA form, the CDR3 reads TGTGCCAGCAGCTTTAAGCAGGGGCGCGCAGATACGCAGTATGTT.

This clonotype was recorded many times. The chain employs TRBV6-5 and TRBJ1-3; no clear D. Trimming removed 4 bases at V and 0 bases at J, with 10 bases between. The germline V gene encodes CDR1 MNHEY and CDR2 SVGAGI. The CDR3 loop spans 15 amino acids. Written as DNA, the CDR3 is TGTGCCAGCAGTTTCCAGGCCCTCTCTGGAAACACCATATATTTT. Its translation is CASSFQALSGNTIYF.